The following is a T cell receptor (beta chain) sequence with its context. What it binds is not known. This sample was taken from a study of monozygotic twins with inflammatory bowel disease. General study results and limits: Twin concordance left repertoire similarity unchanged, with limited power a possible explanation for this lack of difference.

A template switching step added UMIs, each with a 6-nucleotide sample barcode. Using the 5' RACE reads, TCRdb records one entry per CDR3 protein without DNA. The sample data list about 150,000 distinct CDR3 sequences. Blood was drawn once per donor, and each sample measured approximately 2.4 ml. The template was total RNA from whole blood, with no T cell sorting. CDR3 length: 12 amino acids. Germline V gene data show CDR1 as LNHNV and CDR2 as YYDKDF (reference sequence). The sequence was collected from a human donor with ulcerative colitis or Crohn's disease, or a healthy co-twin of an affected twin (not recorded which). The sample consisted of blood. The V gene is TRBV15, the J gene TRBJ2-7. The CDR3 loop reads CATSRSGQEQYF.